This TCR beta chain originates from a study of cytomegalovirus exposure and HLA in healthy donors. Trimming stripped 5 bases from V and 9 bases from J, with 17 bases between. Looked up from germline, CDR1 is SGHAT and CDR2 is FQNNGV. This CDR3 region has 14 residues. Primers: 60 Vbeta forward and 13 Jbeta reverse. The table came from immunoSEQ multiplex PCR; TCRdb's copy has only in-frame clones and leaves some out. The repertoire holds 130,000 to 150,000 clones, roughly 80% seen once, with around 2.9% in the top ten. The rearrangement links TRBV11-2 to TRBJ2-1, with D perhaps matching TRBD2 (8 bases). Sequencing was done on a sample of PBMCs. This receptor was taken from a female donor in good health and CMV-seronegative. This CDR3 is CASSKGAGGGEQFF. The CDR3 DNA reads TGTGCCAGCAGCAAGGGGGCGGGGGGAGGTGAGCAGTTCTTC.